The sequence of this T cell receptor (beta chain) was determined in a study of T cell responses to AZD1222 COVID-19 vaccine. The CDR3 runs to 12 residues. The germline CDR1 and CDR2 sequences are SQVTM and ANQGSEA. Trimming removed 4 bases at V and 4 bases at J, with 11 bases between. Of note for this clone: Antigen: not known.

Study results and caveats: Spike-wide coverage was observed for vaccine-associated CD4 TCRs, with dominant responses at 160-218 and 743-854. In the spike-specific TCR repertoire, nearly half reportedly target unmutated variant regions.

Here immunoSEQ multiplex PCR was the method, and the copy in TCRdb shows in-frame clones only, minus some. Here the sample spans tens of thousands of clones, more than 70% being singletons. This TCR was recovered from an adult in good health. The chain couples TRBV29-1 to TRBJ2-7; the D gene is possibly TRBD1 (5 bases). Material: peripheral blood, obtained on day 0 of AZD1222 vaccination. The CDR3 DNA sequence: TGCAGCGTTGGAATACAGGCTTACGAGCAGTACTTC. It encodes CSVGIQAYEQYF.